The clone carrying this T cell receptor beta chain was recorded at least ten times. Its target is unknown. CDR3 length equals 13 residues. Germline V lookup: CDR1 MNHNS, CDR2 SASEGT. Trimming took off 6 bases at V and 7 bases at J, with 13 bases between the two ends. The authors sequenced patients whose flow cytometry had shown CD8+CD57+ cell expansion. Among the patients, all had severe acquired aplastic anemia. The data stem from a study of CD8+CD57+ T cells in acquired aplastic anemia. Study at large: The sorted CD4+ and CD8+ cells yielded an average around 3 ug of DNA. Overall study findings and caveats: Overlapping CD8+ CDR3 repertoires of patients and controls contained around 30 shared sequences. Patients did not significantly differ from controls in CD8+ Simpson's diversity.

The TCR beta profiling, which covered VDJ combination and CDR3 sequence, was carried out using genomic DNA as the template. MiXCR was run by TCRdb on the reads, yielding one entry per CDR3 protein. The data contain about 170,000 distinct CDR3 sequences, roughly 48% of them singletons. The sequence came from a human donor with aplastic anemia. The specimen was sorted CD4+, CD8+, or CD8+CD57+ T cells (not recorded which) from PBMCs. The chain employs TRBV6-1 and TRBJ2-1; D is uncertain. DNA for the CDR3: TGTGCCAGCAGACAAGATAGTAATAATGAGCAGTTCTTC. This gives the protein CASRQDSNNEQFF.